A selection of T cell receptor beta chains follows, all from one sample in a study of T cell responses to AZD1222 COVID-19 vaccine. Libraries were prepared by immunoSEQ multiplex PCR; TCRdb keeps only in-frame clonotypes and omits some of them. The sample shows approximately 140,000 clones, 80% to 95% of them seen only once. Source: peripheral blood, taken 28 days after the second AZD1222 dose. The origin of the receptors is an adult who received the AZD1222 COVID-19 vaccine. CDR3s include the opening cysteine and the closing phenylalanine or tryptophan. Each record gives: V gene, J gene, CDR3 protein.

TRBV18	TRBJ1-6	CASSPGRARLTPLHF
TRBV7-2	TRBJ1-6	CASSRDRGNSPLHF
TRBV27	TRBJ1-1	CASSLRVGTEAFF
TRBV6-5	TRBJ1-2	CASSYSTGAGGYTF
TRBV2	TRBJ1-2	CASRRDTRTICTF
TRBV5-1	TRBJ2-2	CASSLGGRTGELFF
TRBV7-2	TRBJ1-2	CASSSRQGAGYTF
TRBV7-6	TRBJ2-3	CASSLRESHVDTQYF
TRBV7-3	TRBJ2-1	CASSTLAGGPGTIYNEQFF
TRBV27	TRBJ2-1	CASSLIKAGSSYNEQFF
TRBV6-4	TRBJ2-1	CASSEGSGAYNEQFF
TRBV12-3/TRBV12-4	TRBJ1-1	CASSLRGHTEAFF
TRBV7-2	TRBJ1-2	CASSLGVGFYGYTF
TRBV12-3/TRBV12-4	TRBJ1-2	CASRSDGDYGYTF
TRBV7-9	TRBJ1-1	CASSFGREGTEAFF
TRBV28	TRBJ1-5	CASSWALRGNQPQHF
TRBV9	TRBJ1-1	CASSVDSGGGEAFF
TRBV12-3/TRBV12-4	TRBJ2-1	CASSFVYNEQFF
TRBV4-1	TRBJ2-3	CASSQDIGLAGGPDTQYF
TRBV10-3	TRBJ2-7	CAISWDRGIEQYF
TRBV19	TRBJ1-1	CASADRANTEAFF
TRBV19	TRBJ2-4	CASSPWDRENIQYF
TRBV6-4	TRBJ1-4	CASSATGGNEKLFF
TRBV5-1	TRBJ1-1	CASSLVATGDTEAFF
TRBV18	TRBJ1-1	CASSPQGGYTEAFF
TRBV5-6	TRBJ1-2	CASSQSQGAEGYGYTF
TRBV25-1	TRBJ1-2	CASSAVATRSSYTF
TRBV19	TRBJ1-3	CASSRHTGKGSGNTIYF
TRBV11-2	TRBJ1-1	CASSTQTGTEAFF
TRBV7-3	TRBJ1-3	CASSLTGTSGNTIYF
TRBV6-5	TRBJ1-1	CASGRGLAEAFF
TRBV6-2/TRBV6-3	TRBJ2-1	CASSQLGLARAGFF
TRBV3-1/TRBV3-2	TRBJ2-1	CASSQDPKGGPYNEQFF
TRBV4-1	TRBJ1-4	CASSQGMINEKLFF
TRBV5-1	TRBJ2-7	CASSLGLAARGYEQYF